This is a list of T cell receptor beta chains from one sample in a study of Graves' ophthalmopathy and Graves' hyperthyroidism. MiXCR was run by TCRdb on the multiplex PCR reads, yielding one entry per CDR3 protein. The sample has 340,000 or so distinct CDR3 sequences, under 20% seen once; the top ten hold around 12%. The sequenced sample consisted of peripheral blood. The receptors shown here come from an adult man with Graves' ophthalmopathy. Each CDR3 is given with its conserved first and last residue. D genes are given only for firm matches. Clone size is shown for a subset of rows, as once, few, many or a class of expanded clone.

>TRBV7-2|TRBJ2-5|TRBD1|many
TGTGCCAGCAGCGCGGGACAGGGGTTGACGACCCAGTACTTC
CASSAGQGLTTQYF
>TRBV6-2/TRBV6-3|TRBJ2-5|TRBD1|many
TGTGCCAACAGATTAAAAGGACAGGGACGTTACGAGACCCAGTACTTC
CANRLKGQGRYETQYF
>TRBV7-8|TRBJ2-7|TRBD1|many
TGTGCCAGCAGCTTAGTGCGAGGACAGGGGAATACCTACGAGCAGTACTTC
CASSLVRGQGNTYEQYF
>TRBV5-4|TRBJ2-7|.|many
TGTGCCAGCAGCCAAGACGGGGGACCATACGAGCAGTACTTC
CASSQDGGPYEQYF
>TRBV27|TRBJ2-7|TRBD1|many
TGTGCCAGCAGTAACCCGGGACAGGGGCTCGACGAGCAGTACTTC
CASSNPGQGLDEQYF
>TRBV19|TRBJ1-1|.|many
TGTGCCAGTAGTTCCCGCCGGGGGGTCGGCACTGAAGCTTTCTTT
CASSSRRGVGTEAFF
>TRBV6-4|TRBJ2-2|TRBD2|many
TGTGCCAGCAACCCCCATCGGGGACTAGCGGGAGCCCTTTGGACCGGGGAGCTGTTTTTT
CASNPHRGLAGALWTGELFF
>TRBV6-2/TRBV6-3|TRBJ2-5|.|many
TGTGCCAGCAGTTTAAGACTGCGAGGGGAGACCCAGTACTTC
CASSLRLRGETQYF
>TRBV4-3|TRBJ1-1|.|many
TGCGCCAGCAGCCAAGAACGTGGGAGTGAAGCTTTCTTT
CASSQERGSEAFF
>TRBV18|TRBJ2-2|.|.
TGTGCCAGCTCACCACTACTTGCCGGGGGATTCACCGGGGAGCTGTTTTTT
CASSPLLAGGFTGELFF
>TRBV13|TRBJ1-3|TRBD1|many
TGTGCCAGCAGCCCAACCGGGACAGGGGTGAACACCATATATTTT
CASSPTGTGVNTIYF
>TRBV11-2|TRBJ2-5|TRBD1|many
TGTGCCAGCAGCCCTCGGACAGGAACCCAAGAGACCCAGTACTTC
CASSPRTGTQETQYF
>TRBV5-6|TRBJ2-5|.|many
TGTGCCAGCAGCTTCCAGGGTTTGTTCCAAGAGACCCAGTACTTC
CASSFQGLFQETQYF
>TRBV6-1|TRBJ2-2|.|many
TGTGCCAGCAGTGCCGGACAGTGGAGGAGCACCGGGGAGCTGTTTTTT
CASSAGQWRSTGELFF
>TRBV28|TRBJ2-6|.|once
TGTGCCAGCAGTTTGCTCCCTGGGGCCAACGTCCTGACTTTC
CASSLLPGANVLTF
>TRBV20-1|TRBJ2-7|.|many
TGCAGTGCTAGAGGGGCGGCGGAGATTTACGAGCAGTACTTC
CSARGAAEIYEQYF
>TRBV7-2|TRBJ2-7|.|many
TGTGCCAGCAGCTTAGCTCGGGATGCCTACGAGCAGTACTTC
CASSLARDAYEQYF
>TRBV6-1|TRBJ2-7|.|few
TGTGCCAGCAGCAGGACAGCTCCCTACGAGCAGTACTTC
CASSRTAPYEQYF
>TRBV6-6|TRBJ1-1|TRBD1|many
TGTGCCAGCAGTTACCCGGACAGGAGCACTGAAGCTTTCTTT
CASSYPDRSTEAFF
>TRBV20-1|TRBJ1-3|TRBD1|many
TGCAGTGCACCGGACAGGGCTGGAAACACCGTATATTTT
CSAPDRAGNTVYF
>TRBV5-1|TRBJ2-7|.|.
TGCGCCAGCAGCCAGGGACGAGACTCCTACGAGCAGTACTTC
CASSQGRDSYEQYF
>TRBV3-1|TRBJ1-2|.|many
TGTGCCAGCAGCCAGGACTGGACAGTATCTGGCTACACCTTC
CASSQDWTVSGYTF
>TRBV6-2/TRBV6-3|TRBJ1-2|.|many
TGTGCCAGCAACGACGGACTATGGGATGGCTACACCTTC
CASNDGLWDGYTF
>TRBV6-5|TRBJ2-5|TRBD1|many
TGTGCCAGCAGTCCTAGGACAGGTGCGGGCGCCCAGTACTTC
CASSPRTGAGAQYF
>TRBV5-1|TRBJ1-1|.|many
TGCGCCAGCAGCACGTCCGGACAGCCGGACACTGAAGCTTTCTTT
CASSTSGQPDTEAFF
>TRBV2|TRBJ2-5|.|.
TGTGCCAGCAGTTACGCTGTTTTAGGGACCCAGTACTTC
CASSYAVLGTQYF
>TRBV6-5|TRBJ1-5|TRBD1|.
TGTGCCAGCAGTTCCCTCCGGACAGGGACGGCTCAGCCCCAGCATTTT
CASSSLRTGTAQPQHF
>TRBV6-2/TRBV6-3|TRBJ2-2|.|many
TGTGCCAGCAGTTACTCTAGGCCCGGGGAGCTGTTTTTT
CASSYSRPGELFF
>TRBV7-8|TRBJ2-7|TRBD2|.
TGTGCCAGCAGCCGGACTAGCGGGGGGGCCTCATACGAGCAGTACTTC
CASSRTSGGASYEQYF
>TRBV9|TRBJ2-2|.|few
TGTGCCAGCAGCGTAGCTTTCGCCGGGGAGCTGTTTTTT
CASSVAFAGELFF
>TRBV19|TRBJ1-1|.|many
TGTGCCAGTAGTACCAACCCACGCACTGAAGCTTTCTTT
CASSTNPRTEAFF
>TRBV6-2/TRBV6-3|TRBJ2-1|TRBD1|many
TGTGCCAGCGCAACTTGGGGACAGCCCGACAATGAGCAGTTCTTC
CASATWGQPDNEQFF
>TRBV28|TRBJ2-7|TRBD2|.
TGTGCCAGCAGTTTTGGGCTAGCGGGATTGAACGAGCAGTACTTC
CASSFGLAGLNEQYF
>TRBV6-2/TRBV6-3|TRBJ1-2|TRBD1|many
TGTGCCAGCAGTTACGCCCAGGGGGCGCTTGGATATGGCTACACCTTC
CASSYAQGALGYGYTF
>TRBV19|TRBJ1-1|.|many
TGTGCCAGTAGTACACCGCTGGCTGAAGCTTTCTTT
CASSTPLAEAFF
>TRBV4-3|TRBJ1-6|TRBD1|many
TGCGCCAGCAGCCAGGGGACGAGGCAGGGGGGTTCACCCCTCCACTTT
CASSQGTRQGGSPLHF
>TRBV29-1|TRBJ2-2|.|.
TGCAGCGTTGCGTCTTCTGTTGGCGGGGAGCTGTTTTTT
CSVASSVGGELFF
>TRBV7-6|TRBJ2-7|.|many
TGTGCCAGCAGCTTAGCGCTAGGATCTAGCGCCTCCTACGAGCAGTACTTC
CASSLALGSSASYEQYF
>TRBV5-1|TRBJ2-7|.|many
TGCGCCAGCAGCTTGGATGTCAGAAACTACGAGCAGTACTTC
CASSLDVRNYEQYF
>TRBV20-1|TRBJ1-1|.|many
TGCAGTGCTAGAGTGCGGAACACTGAAGCTTTCTTT
CSARVRNTEAFF
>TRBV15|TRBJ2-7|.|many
TGTGCCACCAGCAGAGATTTACTGGGACTCTCCTACGAGCAGTACTTC
CATSRDLLGLSYEQYF
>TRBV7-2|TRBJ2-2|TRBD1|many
TGTGCCAGCAGTTTAACGGGACAGGGGTCGCGAACCGGGGAGCTGTTTTTT
CASSLTGQGSRTGELFF
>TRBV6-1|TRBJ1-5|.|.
TGTGCCAGCAGGATTGAGAATAGCAATCAGCCCCAGCTTTTT
CASRIENSNQPQLF
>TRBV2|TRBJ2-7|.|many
TGTGCCAGCAGTGAAGGCAGCGGGTCTGGCGAGCAGTACTTC
CASSEGSGSGEQYF
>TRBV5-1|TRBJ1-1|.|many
TGCGCCAGCAGTTACAGGGCCGTTGGCACTGAAGCTTTCTTT
CASSYRAVGTEAFF
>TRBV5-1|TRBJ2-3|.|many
TGCGCCAGCAGCTTGGGGGTCGGGGCGGGCACAGATACGCAGTATTTT
CASSLGVGAGTDTQYF